These 6 T cell receptor beta chains share one sample of origin, sequenced in a study of cytomegalovirus exposure and HLA in healthy donors. TCRdb's copy holds only in-frame clones and misses some; the assay was immunoSEQ multiplex PCR. The sample has about 130,000 clones, around 92% seen once. Sequencing was carried out using PBMCs. Receptors were obtained from a man under 40 in good health and CMV-seronegative.

The genes are TRBV19 and TRBJ1-1, with 11 bases fitting TRBD1. The CDR3 is made up of 14 amino acids. Unmatched junction bases numbered 5, after V lost 6 bases and J lost 5 bases. Germline CDR1 is LNHDA and CDR2 is SQIVND (reference sequence). CDR3 loop: CASSPGQGATEAFF. For the CDR3, the DNA is TGTGCCAGTAGCCCAGGACAGGGGGCGACTGAAGCTTTCTTT. Supplemented by reference TRBV19 and TRBJ1-1, the full variable domain reads DGGITQSPKYLFRKEGQNVTLSCEQNLNHDAMYWYRQDPGQGLRLIYYSQIVNDFQKGDIAEGYSVSREKKESFPLTVTSAQKNPTAFYLCASSPGQGATEAFFGQGTRLTVV.

The V call is TRBV12-5, the J call TRBJ2-1; possible D gene TRBD2, 5 bases. CDR3 length equals 13 residues. Germline assignment: CDR1 LGHNT and CDR2 FRNRAP. Deletions cut 7 bases from V and 9 bases from J, with 16 bases between. CDR3 sequence reads: CASAATNRGEQFF. The CDR3 DNA follows: TGTGCTAGTGCCGCGACAAACCGGGGTGAGCAGTTCTTC. Combining the CDR3 with reference TRBV12-5 and TRBJ2-1 gives the whole variable domain DARVTQTPRHKVTEMGQEVTMRCQPILGHNTVFWYRQTMMQGLELLAYFRNRAPLDDSGMPKDRFSAEMPDATLATLKIQPSEPRDSAVYFCASAATNRGEQFFGPGTRLTVL.

The genes are TRBV11-2 and TRBJ1-1, with 8 bases identical to TRBD1. Trimming at V came to 4 bases and at J to 1 base, leaving 2 bases not matched to a gene. The CDR3 extends over 14 amino acids. Germline assignment: CDR1 SGHAT and CDR2 FQNNGV. CDR3 sequence: CASSWTGTNTEAFF. CDR3 nucleotides: TGTGCCAGCAGCTGGACAGGGACGAACACTGAAGCTTTCTTT.

The chain combines TRBV28 with TRBJ2-7; 9 bases are shared with TRBD2. The CDR3 is 15 residues long. Germline CDR1 reads MDHEN; CDR2 reads SYDVKM. V lost 3 bases to trimming and J lost 3 bases; unmatched junction nucleotides: 6. CDR3 nucleotide sequence: TGTGCCAGCAGTTTTCGTAGCGGGGGTGACTACGAGCAGTACTTC. Translating gives CASSFRSGGDYEQYF.

This clone was observed a single time. This chain connects TRBV5-1 to TRBJ1-4; no firm D call. The CDR3 is 16 residues long. Trimming cost V 4 bases and J 0 bases, with 13 bases left between them. Germline CDR1 is SGHRS and CDR2 is YFSETQ. The CDR3 coding sequence is TGCGCCAGCAGCCCATACGGAGCCTCAACTAATGAAAAACTGTTTTTT. Protein: CASSPYGASTNEKLFF.

The chain employs TRBV6-1 and TRBJ2-3; 9 bases align to TRBD2. This CDR3 is 17 amino acids long. Per germline, CDR1 MNHNS and CDR2 SASEGT. V was pared by 4 bases and J by 1 base, with 9 bases of the junction left unmatched. The CDR3 bases are TGTGCCAGCAGTGGACTAGCGGTTAAATCTCGCACAGATACGCAGTATTTT. It specifies CASSGLAVKSRTDTQYF.